One and the same sample provided the 12 T cell receptor beta chains below, sequenced in a study of T cell changes during pregnancy in multiple sclerosis. Only in-frame clones appear in the TCRdb table, and some are missing; sequencing was by immunoSEQ multiplex PCR. The sample includes more than 65,000 clones, around 93% of them seen just once. The specimen comprised peripheral blood, sampled in the first trimester of pregnancy. These receptors all stem from a female donor with multiple sclerosis, enrolled in a pregnancy study.

The chain is built from TRBV14 and TRBJ1-1, with D hard to call. The CDR3 runs to 12 residues. V shed 3 bases and J shed 7 bases, with 9 bases lying between them. Germline V gene data show CDR1 as SGHDN and CDR2 as FVKESK. The DNA for the CDR3 is TGTGCCAGCAGCCACGGACTGAGTGAAGCTTTCTTT. This sequence encodes CASSHGLSEAFF. The full variable domain, rest sourced from reference TRBV14 and TRBJ1-1, is EAGVTQFPSHSVIEKGQTVTLRCDPISGHDNLYWYRRVMGKEIKFLLHFVKESKQDESGMPNNRFLAERTGGTYSTLKVQPAELEDSGVYFCASSHGLSEAFFGQGTRLTVV.

This clone was detected a few times. J is TRBJ2-1 and V is TRBV27; 7 nucleotides align to TRBD1. CDR1 is MNHEY, CDR2 SMNVEV, per germline (reference sequence). The ends lost 5 bases at V and 0 bases at J; junction bases unmatched: 13. There are 18 residues in the CDR3. CDR3 amino acids: CASSMSRGYRGSYNEQFF. CDR3 in DNA: TGTGCCAGCAGTATGAGCAGGGGCTACAGGGGCTCCTACAATGAGCAGTTCTTC.

This clone was seen just once. The chain combines TRBV4-3 with TRBJ2-3; TRBD2 aligns across 14 bases. This CDR3 spans 17 amino acids. Germline loops: CDR1 LGHNA, CDR2 YSLEER. Unmatched junction bases numbered 3, after V lost 0 bases and J lost 4 bases. This CDR3 is CASSQDPTSGGADTQYF. The CDR3 DNA reads TGCGCCAGCAGCCAAGATCCGACTAGCGGGGGGGCAGATACGCAGTATTTT.

The J gene is TRBJ2-1, the V gene TRBV6-1, with TRBD2 matching over 11 bases. The V gene end was trimmed by 6 bases and the J gene end by 15 bases; junction bases not matched to a gene: 7. The germline gives CDR1 MNHNS, CDR2 SASEGT. The CDR3 has 12 residues. The CDR3 nucleotides read TGTGCCAGCAGCGAACTAGCGGGGGCACGGTTCTTC. It codes for CASSELAGARFF.

V is TRBV9 and J is TRBJ2-2; 7 bases line up with TRBD1. The CDR3 length is 16 residues. J gave up 5 bases and V 4 bases, and 11 bases lay outside the gene matches. Per the germline V gene, CDR1 is SGDLS and CDR2 is YYNGEE. This CDR3 is CASSIITGEGTGELFF. The CDR3 coding sequence is TGTGCCAGCAGCATCATCACAGGGGAAGGAACCGGGGAGCTGTTTTTT.

The J gene is TRBJ2-2, the V gene TRBV10-3; TRBD2 matches 8 bases. Germline V lookup: CDR1 ENHRY, CDR2 SYGVKD. The CDR3 runs 14 residues. Unmatched junction bases numbered 9, after V lost 11 bases and J lost 4 bases. The CDR3 loop reads CACSGLAGTGELFF. In DNA, the CDR3 is TGTGCCTGCTCCGGGCTAGCGGGCACCGGGGAGCTGTTTTTT.

This clone was detected once. The chain recombines TRBV5-4 with TRBJ1-4, with unresolved D. V lost 0 bases and J lost 0, with 6 bases in between. The CDR3 extends over 15 amino acids. Germline CDR1 is SGHNT and CDR2 is YYREEE (reference sequence). CDR3 nucleotides: TGTGCCAGCAGCTTGGATTCTGCAACTAATGAAAAACTGTTTTTT. It is translated as CASSLDSATNEKLFF.

This chain joins TRBV6-6 and TRBJ2-7, with 7 nucleotides matching TRBD1. CDR1 MNHNY and CDR2 SVGAGI come from the germline V gene (reference sequence). The CDR3 runs to 12 residues. After removal of 5 bases from V and 10 bases from J, the junction contained 8 bases not matched to a gene. The CDR3 DNA is TGTGCCAGCAGTCTACTCCGGGACAGTCAGTACTTC. Translation: CASSLLRDSQYF.

The genes are TRBV13 and TRBJ2-2, with D perhaps TRBD2 (5 bases). The CDR3 loop spans 14 amino acids. Per germline, CDR1 PRHDT and CDR2 FYEKMQ (reference sequence). The V gene lost 3 bases and the J gene lost 7 bases, with 12 bases spanning the gap. CDR3: CASSFWELNGELFF. For the CDR3, the DNA is TGTGCCAGCAGCTTCTGGGAGCTGAACGGGGAGCTGTTTTTT. The whole variable domain, remainder taken from reference TRBV13 and TRBJ2-2, is AAGVIQSPRHLIKEKRETATLKCYPIPRHDTVYWYQQGPGQDPQFLISFYEKMQSDKGSIPDRFSAQQFSDYHSELNMSSLELGDSALYFCASSFWELNGELFFGEGSRLTVL.

J is TRBJ2-3 and V is TRBV28; a weak D match, TRBD1 (5 bases). This CDR3 is 14 amino acids long. The V gene's germline CDR1 is MDHEN and CDR2 SYDVKM. Trimming removed 10 bases at V and 0 bases at J, with 14 bases between. CDR3 in amino acids: CATRTTASTDTQYF. CDR3 nucleotide sequence: TGTGCCACCCGGACAACGGCTAGCACAGATACGCAGTATTTT.

The genes are TRBV28 and TRBJ2-5, with TRBD2 as a possible D gene (6 bases). V dropped 2 bases and J dropped 4 bases, with 17 bases sitting between them. This CDR3 region has 16 residues. Germline loops: CDR1 MDHEN, CDR2 SYDVKM. The CDR3 loop is CASSLNPGRNVETQYF. CDR3 nucleotides: TGTGCCAGCAGTTTAAATCCAGGGAGGAATGTAGAGACCCAGTACTTC.

The rearrangement uses TRBV14 and TRBJ1-1; no firm D call. Germline V CDR1 and CDR2: SGHDN, FVKESK. The CDR3 extends over 14 amino acids. V was trimmed by 4 bases and J by 6 bases, leaving 15 bases between them. The CDR3 DNA reads TGTGCCAGCAGCCGTCTGGGAGAGTACGCTGAAGCTTTCTTT. Its translation is CASSRLGEYAEAFF.